The clone carrying this T cell receptor beta chain was detected a few times. What it binds is unknown. The entirety of the isolated RNA underwent reverse transcription, so expressed TCRB transcripts were sequenced. Only in-frame clones appear in the TCRdb table, and some are missing; sequencing was by immunoSEQ multiplex PCR. The repertoire holds about 210,000 clones, with about a tenth as singletons. This specimen belongs to a study of beta chain features in type 1 diabetes. Study results and caveats: Type 1 diabetes patients had TCRB CDR3s that were shorter (moderately but significantly so) in all four CD4+ subsets.

Trimming took 5 bases from V and 4 from J, leaving 6 bases between them. Germline lookup yields CDR1 SEHNR and CDR2 FQNEAQ (reference sequence). This CDR3 contains 11 residues. This sequence joins TRBV7-9 and TRBJ2-7; no reliable D call. This clonotype was sampled from a man aged 18 to 30 in good health. The sequenced sample consisted of central memory CD4+ T cells from blood. CDR3 DNA: TGTGCCAGCAGCCCTTTATACGAGCAGTACTTC. Translation gives CASSPLYEQYF.